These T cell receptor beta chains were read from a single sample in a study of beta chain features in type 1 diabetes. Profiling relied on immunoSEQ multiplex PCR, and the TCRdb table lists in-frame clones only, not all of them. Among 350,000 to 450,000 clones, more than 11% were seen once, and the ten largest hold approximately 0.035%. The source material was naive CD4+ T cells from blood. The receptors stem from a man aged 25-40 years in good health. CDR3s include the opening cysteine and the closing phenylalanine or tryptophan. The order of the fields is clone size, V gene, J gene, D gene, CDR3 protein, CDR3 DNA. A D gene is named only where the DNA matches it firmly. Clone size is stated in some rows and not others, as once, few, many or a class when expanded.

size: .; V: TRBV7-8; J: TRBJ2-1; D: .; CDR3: CASSLVWADNEQFF; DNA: TGTGCCAGCAGCTTAGTCTGGGCAGACAATGAGCAGTTCTTC
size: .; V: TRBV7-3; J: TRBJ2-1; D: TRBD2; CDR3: CASSLTVGLAGTVYEQFF; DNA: TGTGCCAGCAGCTTAACGGTGGGTCTAGCGGGAACCGTATATGAGCAGTTCTTC
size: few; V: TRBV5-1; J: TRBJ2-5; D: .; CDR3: CASSLVGIQETQYF; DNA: TGCGCCAGCAGCTTGGTGGGGATCCAAGAGACCCAGTACTTC
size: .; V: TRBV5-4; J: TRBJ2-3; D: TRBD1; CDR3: CASSSRKQGVTDTQYF; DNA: TGTGCCAGCAGCTCCAGAAAACAGGGGGTCACAGATACGCAGTATTTT
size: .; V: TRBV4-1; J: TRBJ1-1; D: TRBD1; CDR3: CASSQETGRTAEAFF; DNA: TGCGCCAGCAGCCAAGAGACAGGGCGAACGGCTGAAGCTTTCTTT
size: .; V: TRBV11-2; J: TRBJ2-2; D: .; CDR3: CASSLGVSTGELFF; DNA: TGTGCCAGCAGCTTAGGGGTGTCCACCGGGGAGCTGTTTTTT
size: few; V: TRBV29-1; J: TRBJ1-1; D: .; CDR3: CSVEHSLQGEAFF; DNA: TGCAGCGTTGAACACTCGTTACAGGGTGAAGCTTTCTTT
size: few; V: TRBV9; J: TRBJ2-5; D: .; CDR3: CASSARLNQETQYF; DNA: TGTGCCAGCAGCGCCCGGCTAAACCAAGAGACCCAGTACTTC
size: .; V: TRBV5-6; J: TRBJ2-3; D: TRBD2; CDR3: CASSPMGLAGTDTQYF; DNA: TGTGCCAGCAGCCCGATGGGGCTAGCGGGCACAGATACGCAGTATTTT
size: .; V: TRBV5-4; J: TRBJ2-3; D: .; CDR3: CASSLLLGPDTQYF; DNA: TGTGCCAGCAGCTTGCTGCTGGGGCCAGATACGCAGTATTTT